This is a list of T cell receptor beta chains from one sample in a study of cytomegalovirus exposure and HLA in healthy donors. Produced via immunoSEQ multiplex PCR; TCRdb's table is partial and in-frame only. Counted here are over 70,000 clones, around 81% occurring once; the ten biggest clones make up roughly 2%. Sequenced material: PBMCs. The receptor set was obtained from a man aged 18 to 35 in good health and CMV-seronegative. The CDR3 runs from the conserved cysteine through the conserved F or W. The order of the fields is J gene, clone size, V gene, D gene, CDR3 protein, CDR3 DNA. D genes are given only for firm matches. The size entry is marked missing in some rows and otherwise reads once, few, many or a size class.

>TRBJ1-5|.|TRBV7-8|.
CASSPLGGSNQPQHF
TGTGCCAGCAGCCCCCTAGGAGGGAGCAATCAGCCCCAGCATTTT
>TRBJ2-7|.|TRBV7-9|.
CASSSRGYEQYF
TGTGCCAGCAGCTCCAGGGGTTACGAGCAGTACTTC
>TRBJ2-5|few|TRBV19|.
CASSPWRGPGRETQYF
TGTGCCAGTAGTCCTTGGAGGGGCCCCGGAAGAGAGACCCAGTACTTC
>TRBJ2-3|few|TRBV15|TRBD2
CATSVHSGGASDTQYF
TGTGCCACCAGCGTTCATAGCGGGGGGGCATCAGATACGCAGTATTTT
>TRBJ1-2|.|TRBV10-2|TRBD1
CASREGGYGGYTF
TGCGCCAGCAGGGAAGGGGGCTACGGTGGCTACACCTTC
>TRBJ1-6|.|TRBV30|TRBD1
CAWTRSRQGLRLHF
TGTGCCTGGACTCGTAGTAGACAGGGCTTACGCCTCCACTTT
>TRBJ1-1|.|TRBV5-1|TRBD1
CASSDGQGLHTEAFF
TGCGCCAGCAGCGACGGACAGGGTCTCCACACTGAAGCTTTCTTT
>TRBJ2-5|.|TRBV7-7|TRBD2
CASSPSGGRETQYF
TGTGCCAGCAGCCCCTCCGGGGGGAGGGAGACCCAGTACTTC
>TRBJ1-2|.|TRBV6-5|.
CASNLRWEASGYTF
TGTGCCAGCAACTTACGTTGGGAGGCCTCTGGCTACACCTTC
>TRBJ2-5|.|TRBV9|TRBD2
CASSGSGIQETQYF
TGTGCCAGCAGCGGGAGCGGGATTCAAGAGACCCAGTACTTC
>TRBJ2-7|.|TRBV5-4|.
CASSYDKYEQYF
TGTGCCAGCAGCTACGACAAATACGAGCAGTACTTC
>TRBJ2-1|.|TRBV5-1|TRBD2
CASSLAGGGSNEQFF
TGCGCCAGCAGCTTGGCGGGCGGGGGGTCCAATGAGCAGTTCTTC
>TRBJ2-7|.|TRBV7-9|.
CASSLASGRYEQYF
TGTGCCAGCAGCTTAGCGTCGGGGAGGTACGAGCAGTACTTC
>TRBJ1-1|.|TRBV2|TRBD1
CASSEGIGTEVNTEAFF
TGTGCCAGCAGTGAAGGGATCGGGACAGAGGTTAACACTGAAGCTTTCTTT
>TRBJ2-7|.|TRBV2|TRBD2
CASSDVAGSPYEQYF
TGTGCCAGCAGTGACGTAGCGGGGTCACCCTACGAGCAGTACTTC
>TRBJ1-2|.|TRBV6-1|TRBD1
CASTGQGASYTF
TGTGCCAGCACCGGACAGGGAGCGAGCTACACCTTC
>TRBJ2-7|once|TRBV5-4|TRBD2
CASSWGLGGYEQYF
TGTGCCAGCAGCTGGGGACTAGGCGGTTACGAGCAGTACTTC
>TRBJ1-5|.|TRBV9|.
CASSVGSGGPNQPQHF
TGTGCCAGCAGCGTAGGTTCCGGGGGGCCCAATCAGCCCCAGCATTTT
>TRBJ2-5|few|TRBV29-1|.
CSVTAPETQYF
TGCAGCGTTACAGCCCCGGAGACCCAGTACTTC
>TRBJ1-5|.|TRBV7-8|.
CASSLGRQHNQPQHF
TGTGCCAGCAGCTTAGGAAGACAGCACAATCAGCCCCAGCATTTT
>TRBJ2-7|.|TRBV5-1|TRBD1
CASSLGTGGAYEQYF
TGCGCCAGCAGCTTAGGGACAGGAGGCGCCTACGAGCAGTACTTC
>TRBJ2-7|.|TRBV2|TRBD1
CASSQGQGQHEQYF
TGTGCCAGCAGTCAAGGACAGGGTCAGCACGAGCAGTACTTC
>TRBJ2-7|.|TRBV7-9|.
CASSPADSLPYEQYF
TGTGCCAGCAGCCCTGCAGACAGCCTACCCTACGAGCAGTACTTC
>TRBJ2-7|few|TRBV6-1|TRBD1
CASSEAGDSYEQYF
TGTGCCAGCAGTGAAGCGGGGGACAGCTACGAGCAGTACTTC
>TRBJ2-4|.|TRBV2|.
CASRGQENIQYF
TGTGCCAGCAGGGGACAAGAAAACATTCAGTACTTC
>TRBJ2-7|.|TRBV6-1|.
CASRFFPGGYF
TGTGCCAGCAGGTTTTTTCCGGGTGGGTACTTC
>TRBJ1-2|.|TRBV19|TRBD1
CASTGGNYGYTF
TGTGCCAGTACAGGGGGAAACTATGGCTACACCTTC
>TRBJ1-2|few|TRBV6-1|.
CASSELGATKLYTF
TGTGCCAGCAGTGAACTGGGGGCGACGAAACTCTACACCTTC
>TRBJ1-4|.|TRBV14|.
CASSQVRQAHATNEKLFF
TGTGCCAGCAGCCAAGTCCGGCAGGCACATGCAACTAATGAAAAACTGTTTTTT
>TRBJ2-3|.|TRBV30|TRBD1
CAWSDPTGTDTQYF
TGTGCCTGGAGTGATCCGACAGGGACAGATACGCAGTATTTT
>TRBJ2-2|few|TRBV6-1|TRBD1
CASSRDSANTGELFF
TGTGCCAGCAGTAGGGACAGCGCGAACACCGGGGAGCTGTTTTTT
>TRBJ1-2|.|TRBV19|TRBD1
CASRTGGHGYTF
TGTGCCAGTAGGACAGGGGGTCATGGCTACACCTTC
>TRBJ1-1|.|TRBV6-5|.
CASSSAGKTGTEAFF
TGTGCCAGCAGTTCTGCAGGGAAGACGGGCACTGAAGCTTTCTTT
>TRBJ1-6|.|TRBV10-2|TRBD1
CASRPGQTTPLHF
TGCGCCAGCAGGCCGGGACAGACAACACCCCTCCACTTT
>TRBJ1-2|.|TRBV5-6|.
CASSSSFVGYTF
TGTGCCAGCAGCTCTAGTTTCGTAGGCTACACCTTC
>TRBJ1-1|.|TRBV2|.
CASRQGRNTEAFF
TGTGCCAGCAGACAGGGAAGAAACACTGAAGCTTTCTTT
>TRBJ2-3|.|TRBV2|.
CASNRRVGTTDTQYF
TGTGCCAGCAACCGGAGGGTGGGTACCACAGATACGCAGTATTTT
>TRBJ1-5|.|TRBV7-9|.
CASTRETTQPQHF
TGTGCCAGCACCCGAGAAACCACTCAGCCCCAGCATTTT
>TRBJ2-2|.|TRBV6-1|.
CASSYLSGELFF
TGTGCCAGCAGTTATTTGAGCGGGGAGCTGTTTTTT